This T cell receptor gamma chain is from a study of human gamma delta and Vdelta1 T cells (dated by TCRdb to 2016 to 2018). General notes on the study: In this study, the researchers looked at Delta One T cells, which are Vd1+ gamma-delta T cells, to see how well they work as cytotoxic effectors against acute myeloid leukemia. Study-wide findings and limitations: According to the report, Delta One T cells were polyclonal and showed broad cytotoxic targeting of acute myeloid leukemia.

The table lists this clone with a count of one. Its recognized antigen is unknown. Within one base of it there is no much larger clone, and no base qualities were kept. One read alone is weak evidence. The library was built by means of PCR. The sequencer was an Illumina MiSeq. In TCRdb, clones were called once more from the public reads by CATT, and rows of identical DNA were later combined. This sample holds about 3,900 gamma-chain clones; 16% were observed only once. Roughly 7% of the sample belongs to the ten largest clones. The CDR3 has 15 amino acids, counting the end cysteine and phenylalanine. CDR3 DNA only is kept here, 45 bases in frame from base 1. CDR1 and CDR2, per the germline V gene, are EGSNGY and YDSYNSKV. V has 0 bases trimmed and J has 6 bases trimmed; junction bases matching no gene number 11.

The TCR comes from a human donor in good health. The chain is made from TRGV2 and TRGJ1 or TRGJ2. Sequences were obtained from Vdelta1 gamma-delta T cells from blood grown in culture (DOT cells). What this sample's cell subset or site label stands for: Delta One T cells, in vitro expanded/differentiated Vd1+ gamma-delta T cells. CDR3 loop: CATWDGLYPSYKKLF. The DNA sequence is as follows: TGTGCCACCTGGGACGGGCTCTACCCCTCTTATAAGAAACTCTTT.